This T cell receptor (beta chain) is from a study of blood T cell repertoires in COVID-19. Study context: PBMCs, B-cell-depleted T cells, or T cells provided the cDNA or gDNA that made up the material.

CDR1 and CDR2 from the germline V gene are MDHEN and SYDVKM. There are 15 residues in the CDR3. V lost 8 bases to trimming and J lost 6 bases, with 20 bases between them. Original analysis: Quantification of nucleated cells was approximated via reference gene primer amplification. Clones were sequenced by immunoSEQ multiplex PCR, and TCRdb holds only the in-frame ones, with some missing. For V, J and clone size, that table is used; D and trimming come from the DNA. Among over 200,000 clones, 90% to 95% were seen once, and the ten largest hold over 0.75%. Seattle enrolled patients during active infection and tracked them longitudinally.

The chain couples TRBV28 to TRBJ1-5; no clear D gene. This clonotype was sampled from a man aged 55 to 70 with COVID-19, enrolled during active disease. The sample taken for sequencing was peripheral blood. CDR3 protein: CASASPSNVRQPQHF. The CDR3 bases are TGTGCCAGCGCAAGCCCGTCGAACGTCCGTCAGCCCCAGCATTTT.